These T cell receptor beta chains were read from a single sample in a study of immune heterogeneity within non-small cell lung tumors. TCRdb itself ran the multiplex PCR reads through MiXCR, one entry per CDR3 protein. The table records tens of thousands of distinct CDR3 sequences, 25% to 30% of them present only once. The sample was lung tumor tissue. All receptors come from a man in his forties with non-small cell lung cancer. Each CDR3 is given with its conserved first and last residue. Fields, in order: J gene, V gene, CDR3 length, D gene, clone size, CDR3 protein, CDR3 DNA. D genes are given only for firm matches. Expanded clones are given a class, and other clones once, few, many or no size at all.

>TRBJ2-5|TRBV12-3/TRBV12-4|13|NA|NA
CASSLTTGETQYF
TGTGCCAGCAGTTTAACTACCGGAGAGACCCAGTACTTC
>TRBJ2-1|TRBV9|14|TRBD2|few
CASSWTSDYNEQFF
TGTGCCAGCAGCTGGACTAGCGACTACAATGAGCAGTTCTTC
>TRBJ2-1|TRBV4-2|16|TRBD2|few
CASSQETSGNYNEQFF
TGTGCCAGCAGCCAAGAAACTAGCGGGAACTACAATGAGCAGTTCTTC
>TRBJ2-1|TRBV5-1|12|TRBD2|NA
CASSVSGNEQFF
TGCGCCAGCAGCGTTAGCGGGAATGAGCAGTTCTTC
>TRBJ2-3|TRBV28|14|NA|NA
CDSSLVGRSDTQYF
TGTGACAGCAGTCTGGTCGGCAGGTCAGATACGCAGTATTTT
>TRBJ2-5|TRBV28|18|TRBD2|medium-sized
CASSSAGLAGTLGETQYF
TGTGCCAGCAGTTCCGCGGGACTAGCGGGAACCCTCGGGGAGACCCAGTACTTC
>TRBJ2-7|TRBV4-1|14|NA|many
CASSQVLQSYEQYF
TGCGCCAGCAGCCAAGTTCTCCAATCCTACGAGCAGTACTTC
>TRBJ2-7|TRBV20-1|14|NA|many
CSATIGTVYYEQYF
TGCAGTGCTACCATCGGGACCGTATACTACGAGCAGTACTTC
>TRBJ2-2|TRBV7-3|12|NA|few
CASSSYTGELFF
TGTGCCAGCAGCTCCTACACCGGGGAGCTGTTTTTT
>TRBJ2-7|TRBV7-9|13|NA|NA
CASSQLPSDEHYF
TGTGCCAGCAGCCAGCTACCGTCCGACGAGCACTACTTC
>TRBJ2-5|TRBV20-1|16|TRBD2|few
CSARGTSGALQETQYF
TGCAGTGCTAGAGGAACTAGCGGGGCGCTCCAAGAGACCCAGTACTTC
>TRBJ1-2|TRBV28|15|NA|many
CASSSRGQRRYGYTF
TGTGCCAGCAGTTCACGGGGACAAAGACGATATGGCTACACCTTC
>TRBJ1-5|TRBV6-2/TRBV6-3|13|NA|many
CASSSQLYQPQHF
TGTGCCAGCAGTTCCCAACTCTATCAGCCCCAGCATTTT
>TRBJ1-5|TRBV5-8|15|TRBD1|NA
CASSLGTGGYQPQHF
TGTGCCAGCAGCTTAGGGACAGGGGGCTATCAGCCCCAGCATTTT
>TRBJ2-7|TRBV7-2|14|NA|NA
CASILERVTYEQYF
TGTGCCAGCATCTTAGAACGGGTAACCTACGAGCAGTACTTC
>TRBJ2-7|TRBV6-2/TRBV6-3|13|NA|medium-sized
CASSYSIGREQYF
TGTGCCAGCAGTTACTCGATCGGACGCGAGCAGTACTTC
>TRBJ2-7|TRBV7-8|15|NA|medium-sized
CASSLRADLGHEQYF
TGTGCCAGCAGCTTAAGGGCAGACCTTGGGCACGAGCAGTACTTC